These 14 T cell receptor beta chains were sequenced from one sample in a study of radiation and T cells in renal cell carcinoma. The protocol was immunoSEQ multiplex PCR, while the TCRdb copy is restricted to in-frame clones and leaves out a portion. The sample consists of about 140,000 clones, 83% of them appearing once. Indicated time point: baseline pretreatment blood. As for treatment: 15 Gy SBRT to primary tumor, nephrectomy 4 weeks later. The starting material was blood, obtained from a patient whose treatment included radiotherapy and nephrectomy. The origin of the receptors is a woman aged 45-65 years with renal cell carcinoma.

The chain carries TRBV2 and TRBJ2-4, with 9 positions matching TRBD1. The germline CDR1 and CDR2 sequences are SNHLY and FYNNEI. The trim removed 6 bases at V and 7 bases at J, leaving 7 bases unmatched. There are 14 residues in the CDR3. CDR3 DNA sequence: TGTGCCAGCAGGACCTACAGGGGGCCGAACATTCAGTACTTC. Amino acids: CASRTYRGPNIQYF.

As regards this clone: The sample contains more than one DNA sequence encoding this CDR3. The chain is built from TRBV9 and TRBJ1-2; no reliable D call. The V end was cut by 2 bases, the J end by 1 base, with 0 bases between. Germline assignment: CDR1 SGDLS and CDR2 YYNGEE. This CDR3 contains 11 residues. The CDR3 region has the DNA TGTGCCAGCAGCGTTAACTATGGCTACACCTTC. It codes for CASSVNYGYTF.

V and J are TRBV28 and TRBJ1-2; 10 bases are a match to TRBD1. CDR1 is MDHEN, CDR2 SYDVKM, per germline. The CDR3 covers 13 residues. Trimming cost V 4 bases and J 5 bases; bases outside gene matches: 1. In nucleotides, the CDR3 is TGTGCCAGCAGTTCGGGACAGGGGTATGGCTACACCTTC. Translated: CASSSGQGYGYTF.

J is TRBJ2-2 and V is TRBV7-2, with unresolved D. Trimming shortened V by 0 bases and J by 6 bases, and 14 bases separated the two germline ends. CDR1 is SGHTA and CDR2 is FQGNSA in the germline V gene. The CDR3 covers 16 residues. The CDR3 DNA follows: TGTGCCAGCAGCTTAGCCCCCCGGGCTGTGGCCGGGGAGCTGTTTTTT. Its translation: CASSLAPRAVAGELFF.

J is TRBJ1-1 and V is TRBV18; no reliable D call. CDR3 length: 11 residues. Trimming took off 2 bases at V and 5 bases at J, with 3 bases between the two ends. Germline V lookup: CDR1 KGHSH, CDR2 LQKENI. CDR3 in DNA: TGTGCCAGCTCACCAGAAACTGAAGCTTTCTTT. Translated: CASSPETEAFF.

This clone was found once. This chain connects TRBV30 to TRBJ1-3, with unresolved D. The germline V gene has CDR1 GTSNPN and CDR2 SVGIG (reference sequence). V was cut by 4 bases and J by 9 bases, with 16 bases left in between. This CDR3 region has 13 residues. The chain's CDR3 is CAWKGILGGTIYF. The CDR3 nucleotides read TGTGCCTGGAAAGGGATCCTCGGAGGCACCATATATTTT.

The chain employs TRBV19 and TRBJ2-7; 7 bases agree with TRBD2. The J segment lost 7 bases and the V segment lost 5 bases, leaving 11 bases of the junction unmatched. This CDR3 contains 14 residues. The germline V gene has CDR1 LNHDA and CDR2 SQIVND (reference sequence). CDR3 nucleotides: TGTGCCAGTAGTTTGAGAGCGGGAACTCGGGAGCAGTACTTC. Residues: CASSLRAGTREQYF.

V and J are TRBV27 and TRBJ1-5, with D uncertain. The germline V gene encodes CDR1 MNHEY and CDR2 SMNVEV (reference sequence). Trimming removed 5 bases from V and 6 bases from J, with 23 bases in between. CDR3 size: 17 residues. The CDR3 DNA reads TGTGCCAGCAGTCGGGCCTCCCGAGACATTTTCCCTCAGCCCCAGCATTTT. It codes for CASSRASRDIFPQPQHF.

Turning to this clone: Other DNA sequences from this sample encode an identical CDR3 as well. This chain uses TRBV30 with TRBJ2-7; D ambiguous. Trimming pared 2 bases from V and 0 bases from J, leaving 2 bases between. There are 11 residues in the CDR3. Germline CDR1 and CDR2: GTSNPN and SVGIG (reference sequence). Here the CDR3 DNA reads TGTGCCTGGAGTCCCTCCTACGAGCAGTACTTC. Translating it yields CAWSPSYEQYF.

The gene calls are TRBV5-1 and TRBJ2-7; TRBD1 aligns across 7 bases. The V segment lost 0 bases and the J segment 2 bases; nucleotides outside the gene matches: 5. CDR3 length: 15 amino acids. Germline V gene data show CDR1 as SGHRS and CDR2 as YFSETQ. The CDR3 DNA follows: TGCGCCAGCAGCTTGGCCGCACAGGGGCCCTACGAGCAGTACTTC. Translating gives CASSLAAQGPYEQYF.

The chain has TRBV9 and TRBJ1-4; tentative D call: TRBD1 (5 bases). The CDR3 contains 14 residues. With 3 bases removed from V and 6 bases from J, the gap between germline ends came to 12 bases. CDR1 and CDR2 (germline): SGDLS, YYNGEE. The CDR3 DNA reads TGTGCCAGCAGCGCGGGACCGACGGATGAAAAACTGTTTTTT. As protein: CASSAGPTDEKLFF.

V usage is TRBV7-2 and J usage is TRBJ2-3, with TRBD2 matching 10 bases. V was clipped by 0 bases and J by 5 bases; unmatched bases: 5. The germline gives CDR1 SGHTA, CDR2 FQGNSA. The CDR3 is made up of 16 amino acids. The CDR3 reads CASSLALPSGGDTQYF. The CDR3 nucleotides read TGTGCCAGCAGCTTAGCTCTTCCTAGCGGGGGAGATACGCAGTATTTT.

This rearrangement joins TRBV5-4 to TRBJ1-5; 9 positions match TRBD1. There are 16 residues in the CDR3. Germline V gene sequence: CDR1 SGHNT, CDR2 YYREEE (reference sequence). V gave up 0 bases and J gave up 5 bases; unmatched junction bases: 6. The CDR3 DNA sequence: TGTGCCAGCAGCTTGGCCGGAGGGACAGGGTATCAGCCCCAGCATTTT. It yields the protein CASSLAGGTGYQPQHF.

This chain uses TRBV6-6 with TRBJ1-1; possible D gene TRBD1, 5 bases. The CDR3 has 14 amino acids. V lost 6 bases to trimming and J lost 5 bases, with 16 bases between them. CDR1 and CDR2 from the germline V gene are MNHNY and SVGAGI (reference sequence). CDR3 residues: CASSRRSGTTEAFF. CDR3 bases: TGTGCCAGCAGCCGCCGGTCCGGGACTACTGAAGCTTTCTTT.